This T cell receptor beta chain stems from a study of T cell repertoires in cytomegalovirus infection. This clonotype was counted at least ten times. The antigen remains unidentified. Germline V CDR1 and CDR2: MDHEN, SYDVKM. This CDR3 is built from 12 residues. The V gene lost 0 bases and the J gene lost 6 bases, with 3 bases spanning the gap. TCRdb re-called the reads with MiXCR, one entry per CDR3 protein. The sample yields roughly 500,000 distinct CDR3 sequences, approximately 10% seen once. General study results and limits: Accumulated public TCR beta family frequency recognized individuals carrying CMV together with the relevant HLA.

The origin of this receptor is a human donor in good health (CMV status not recorded). Some clones in this sample may be carry-over from other donors' samples. The chain carries TRBV28 and TRBJ1-5; unclear D gene. Sequencing was carried out using PBMCs. The CDR3 bases are TGTGCCAGCAGTTTATGGTCTCAGCCCCAGCATTTT. Translation gives CASSLWSQPQHF. Full variable domain (outside the CDR3, taken from reference TRBV28 and TRBJ1-5): DVKVTQSSRYLVKRTGEKVFLECVQDMDHENMFWYRQDPGLGLRLIYFSYDVKMKEKGDIPEGYSVSREKKERFSLILESASTNQTSMYLCASSLWSQPQHFGDGTRLSIL.